This TCR beta chain appears in the sequencing data of a study of shared clonotypes between healthy human individuals. Each cell subset's genomic DNA was divided evenly among several immunoSEQ plates. The repertoire was sequenced with immunoSEQ multiplex PCR; TCRdb's copy has only in-frame clones and lacks some. The sample lists some 2,000,000 clones, approximately 96% seen once, with 0.1% to 0.15% in the top ten. There are 15 residues in the CDR3. J gave up 5 bases and V 2 bases, and 5 bases lay outside the gene matches. CDR1 and CDR2 from the germline V gene are LNHDA and SQIVND (reference sequence).

The sequence was obtained from a man between 18 and 35 years old in good health. The J gene is TRBJ1-5, the V gene TRBV19; 8 bases line up with TRBD1. Source material: naive CD4+ T cells sorted from blood. The subset denotes: CD45RA+ positively selected. CDR3 in amino acids: CASSIQHRGDQPQHF. CDR3 DNA sequence: TGTGCCAGTAGTATACAGCACAGGGGGGATCAGCCCCAGCATTTT.